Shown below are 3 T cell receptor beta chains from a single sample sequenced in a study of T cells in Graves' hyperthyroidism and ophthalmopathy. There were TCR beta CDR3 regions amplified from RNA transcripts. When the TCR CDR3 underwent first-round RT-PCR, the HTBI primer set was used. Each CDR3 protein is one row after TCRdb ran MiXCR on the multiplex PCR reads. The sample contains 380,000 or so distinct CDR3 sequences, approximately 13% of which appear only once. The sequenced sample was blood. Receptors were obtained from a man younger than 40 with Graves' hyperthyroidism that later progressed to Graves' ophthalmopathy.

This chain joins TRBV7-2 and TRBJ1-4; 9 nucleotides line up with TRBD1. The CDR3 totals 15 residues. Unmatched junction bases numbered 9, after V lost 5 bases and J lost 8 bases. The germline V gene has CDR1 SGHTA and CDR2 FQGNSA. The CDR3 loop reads CASSQGQGIYEKLFF. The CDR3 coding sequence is TGTGCCAGCAGCCAAGGACAGGGGATTTACGAAAAACTGTTTTTT.

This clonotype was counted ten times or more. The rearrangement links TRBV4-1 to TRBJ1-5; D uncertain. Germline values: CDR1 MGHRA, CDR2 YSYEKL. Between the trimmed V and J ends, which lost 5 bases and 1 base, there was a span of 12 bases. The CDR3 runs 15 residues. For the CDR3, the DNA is TGCGCCAGCAGCTTAAGGACTTCGAGCAATCAGCCCCAGCATTTT. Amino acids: CASSLRTSSNQPQHF.

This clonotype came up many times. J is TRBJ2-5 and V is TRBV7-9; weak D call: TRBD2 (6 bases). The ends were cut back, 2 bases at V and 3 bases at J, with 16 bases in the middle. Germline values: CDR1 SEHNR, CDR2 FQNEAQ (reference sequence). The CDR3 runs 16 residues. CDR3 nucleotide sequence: TGTGCCAGCAGCTTAAACCGGGGGACCCATAAAGAGACCCAGTACTTC. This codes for CASSLNRGTHKETQYF.